This T cell receptor (beta chain) was obtained from a study of shared clonotypes between healthy human individuals. Naive-designated CD8 cells lacked CD45RO, were positively enriched for CCR7, and omitted terminally differentiated effector memory CD45RA+ cells. Deep-level settings were used for running the assay. TCRdb keeps only in-frame clones here, not all; method: immunoSEQ multiplex PCR. The table records some 2,000,000 clones, just under 95% of them present only once. The V end lost 3 bases, the J end lost 4 bases, and 23 bases lay between the germline ends. The CDR3 is made up of 17 amino acids. CDR1 and CDR2 (germline): SGDLS, YYNGEE.

The sequenced material came from naive CD8+ T cells sorted from blood. The receptor comes from a man younger than 30 in good health. V is TRBV9 and J is TRBJ2-7, with unresolved D. CDR3 coding DNA: TGTGCCAGCAGCGCCCAGGTACCAAGAACAATAGGGTACGAGCAGTACTTC. It codes for CASSAQVPRTIGYEQYF.